The rows below give T cell receptor beta chains drawn from one sample of a study of T cell changes during pregnancy in multiple sclerosis. Repertoires were generated with immunoSEQ multiplex PCR, while TCRdb's copy carries only in-frame clones and drops some. The sample includes under 55,000 clones, approximately 92% of them seen just once. The sequences come from CD4+ T cells from peripheral blood mononuclear cells, collected in the third trimester of pregnancy. The receptors stem from a female donor with multiple sclerosis, enrolled in a pregnancy study. The CDR3 runs from the conserved cysteine through the conserved F or W. Each record gives: clone size, J gene, CDR3 length, V gene, D gene, CDR3 protein, CDR3 DNA. D genes are given only for firm matches. Part of the rows lack a size; the others show once, few, many or a class for expanded clones.

clone size: .; J gene: TRBJ1-1; CDR3 length: 15; V gene: TRBV9; D gene: .; CDR3 protein: CASSPQGLRNTEAFF; CDR3 DNA: TGTGCCAGCAGCCCCCAGGGACTTCGGAACACTGAAGCTTTCTTT
clone size: few; J gene: TRBJ1-1; CDR3 length: 17; V gene: TRBV30; D gene: .; CDR3 protein: CAWTRQVRLIMNTEAFF; CDR3 DNA: TGTGCCTGGACCAGACAGGTTCGTCTTATCATGAACACTGAAGCTTTCTTT
clone size: .; J gene: TRBJ1-6; CDR3 length: 15; V gene: TRBV2; D gene: TRBD1; CDR3 protein: CASRVAGTGVSPLHF; CDR3 DNA: TGTGCCAGCAGGGTGGCCGGGACAGGGGTATCACCCCTCCACTTT
clone size: .; J gene: TRBJ2-1; CDR3 length: 15; V gene: TRBV14; D gene: .; CDR3 protein: CASSRFTGTYNEQFF; CDR3 DNA: TGTGCCAGCAGCCGTTTCACAGGGACCTACAATGAGCAGTTCTTC
clone size: once; J gene: TRBJ2-3; CDR3 length: 16; V gene: TRBV27; D gene: .; CDR3 protein: CASSSLLALSTDTQYF; CDR3 DNA: TGTGCCAGCAGTTCACTTCTAGCGCTTAGCACAGATACGCAGTATTTT
clone size: .; J gene: TRBJ1-2; CDR3 length: 16; V gene: TRBV27; D gene: .; CDR3 protein: CASSQRNMGLNYGYTF; CDR3 DNA: TGTGCCAGCAGTCAGCGGAATATGGGACTAAACTATGGCTACACCTTC
clone size: .; J gene: TRBJ1-3; CDR3 length: 16; V gene: TRBV18; D gene: TRBD1; CDR3 protein: CASSVGQANSGNTIYF; CDR3 DNA: TGTGCCAGCTCCGTCGGACAGGCTAACTCTGGAAACACCATATATTTT
clone size: .; J gene: TRBJ1-2; CDR3 length: 15; V gene: TRBV9; D gene: .; CDR3 protein: CASSISGSFNYGYTF; CDR3 DNA: TGTGCCAGCAGCATCTCAGGGTCTTTTAACTATGGCTACACCTTC
clone size: .; J gene: TRBJ1-2; CDR3 length: 13; V gene: TRBV19; D gene: .; CDR3 protein: CASIRTLEGGYTF; CDR3 DNA: TGTGCCAGTATTCGGACCTTAGAGGGAGGCTACACCTTC
clone size: .; J gene: TRBJ1-2; CDR3 length: 14; V gene: TRBV14; D gene: .; CDR3 protein: CASSQAGASYGYTF; CDR3 DNA: TGTGCCAGCAGCCAAGCAGGGGCAAGTTATGGCTACACCTTC
clone size: .; J gene: TRBJ1-1; CDR3 length: 14; V gene: TRBV19; D gene: .; CDR3 protein: CASSTVQLNTEAFF; CDR3 DNA: TGTGCCAGTAGTACCGTACAGCTGAACACTGAAGCTTTCTTT
clone size: .; J gene: TRBJ1-2; CDR3 length: 16; V gene: TRBV5-4; D gene: TRBD1; CDR3 protein: CASSLGVDRGDYGYTF; CDR3 DNA: TGTGCCAGCAGCTTGGGGGTTGACAGGGGAGACTATGGCTACACCTTC
clone size: .; J gene: TRBJ1-5; CDR3 length: 20; V gene: TRBV2; D gene: TRBD1; CDR3 protein: CASSDAPVGTGPYSNQPQHF; CDR3 DNA: TGTGCCAGCAGCGACGCCCCGGTGGGGACAGGCCCTTATAGCAATCAGCCCCAGCATTTT
clone size: .; J gene: TRBJ1-3; CDR3 length: 15; V gene: TRBV11-3; D gene: TRBD1; CDR3 protein: CASSPGQGPGNTIYF; CDR3 DNA: TGTGCCAGCAGCCCAGGACAGGGGCCTGGAAACACCATATATTTT
clone size: .; J gene: TRBJ2-3; CDR3 length: 13; V gene: TRBV29-1; D gene: .; CDR3 protein: CTSTRGNADTQYF; CDR3 DNA: TGCACCTCCACGCGAGGGAACGCAGATACGCAGTATTTT
clone size: .; J gene: TRBJ1-3; CDR3 length: 15; V gene: TRBV7-8; D gene: .; CDR3 protein: CASSLGHDLTHTIYF; CDR3 DNA: TGTGCCAGCAGCTTAGGACACGATTTAACGCACACCATATATTTT
clone size: .; J gene: TRBJ2-2; CDR3 length: 16; V gene: TRBV7-3; D gene: TRBD2; CDR3 protein: CASSLRGGGVTGELFF; CDR3 DNA: TGTGCCAGCAGCTTAAGAGGCGGGGGGGTCACCGGGGAGCTGTTTTTT
clone size: .; J gene: TRBJ2-6; CDR3 length: 17; V gene: TRBV7-9; D gene: .; CDR3 protein: CASSSRSQGFGANVLTF; CDR3 DNA: TGTGCCAGCAGCTCCCGATCCCAGGGTTTTGGGGCCAACGTCCTGACTTTC
clone size: .; J gene: TRBJ2-1; CDR3 length: 16; V gene: TRBV7-2; D gene: TRBD2; CDR3 protein: CASSPWLSGAGGRGFF; CDR3 DNA: TGTGCCAGCTCTCCTTGGCTTTCAGGAGCGGGGGGCCGGGGGTTCTTC
clone size: .; J gene: TRBJ1-2; CDR3 length: 14; V gene: TRBV7-9; D gene: .; CDR3 protein: CASSLFQSPGGYTF; CDR3 DNA: TGTGCCAGCAGCTTATTCCAGTCGCCGGGTGGCTACACCTTC
clone size: .; J gene: TRBJ1-4; CDR3 length: 14; V gene: TRBV19; D gene: .; CDR3 protein: CASSHGVTNEKLFF; CDR3 DNA: TGTGCCAGTAGTCACGGGGTAACTAATGAAAAACTGTTTTTT
clone size: .; J gene: TRBJ1-1; CDR3 length: 15; V gene: TRBV18; D gene: .; CDR3 protein: CASSPVGALNTEAFF; CDR3 DNA: TGTGCCAGCTCACCAGTGGGGGCCCTGAACACTGAAGCTTTCTTT
clone size: .; J gene: TRBJ2-7; CDR3 length: 14; V gene: TRBV5-4; D gene: .; CDR3 protein: CASSLEWQTYEQYF; CDR3 DNA: TGTGCCAGCAGCTTGGAATGGCAGACCTACGAGCAGTACTTC
clone size: few; J gene: TRBJ1-2; CDR3 length: 13; V gene: TRBV30; D gene: .; CDR3 protein: CAWRQETNYGYTF; CDR3 DNA: TGTGCCTGGAGGCAAGAGACTAACTATGGCTACACCTTC
clone size: .; J gene: TRBJ2-2; CDR3 length: 16; V gene: TRBV7-3; D gene: .; CDR3 protein: CASSSSGLAGTGELFF; CDR3 DNA: TGTGCCAGCAGCTCCTCCGGGCTAGCAGGCACCGGGGAGCTGTTTTTT
clone size: .; J gene: TRBJ2-7; CDR3 length: 15; V gene: TRBV9; D gene: TRBD2; CDR3 protein: CASSVSGLAVGEQYF; CDR3 DNA: TGTGCCAGCAGCGTGTCCGGACTAGCCGTTGGGGAGCAGTACTTC
clone size: .; J gene: TRBJ1-2; CDR3 length: 13; V gene: TRBV29-1; D gene: .; CDR3 protein: CSVAPLGGVSYTF; CDR3 DNA: TGCAGCGTTGCCCCTTTGGGAGGGGTCAGTTACACCTTC
clone size: .; J gene: TRBJ2-3; CDR3 length: 15; V gene: TRBV6-4; D gene: TRBD1; CDR3 protein: CASSDSVTGADTQYF; CDR3 DNA: TGTGCCAGCAGTGACTCCGTGACAGGGGCAGATACGCAGTATTTT
clone size: .; J gene: TRBJ1-2; CDR3 length: 15; V gene: TRBV7-2; D gene: TRBD1; CDR3 protein: CASSKGPDRDYGYTF; CDR3 DNA: TGTGCCAGCAGTAAAGGACCGGACAGGGACTATGGCTACACCTTC
clone size: .; J gene: TRBJ2-7; CDR3 length: 13; V gene: TRBV29-1; D gene: TRBD1; CDR3 protein: CSGGGQGPYEQYF; CDR3 DNA: TGCAGCGGGGGGGGACAGGGCCCCTACGAGCAGTACTTC
clone size: few; J gene: TRBJ1-1; CDR3 length: 14; V gene: TRBV18; D gene: .; CDR3 protein: CASYKTELNTEAFF; CDR3 DNA: TGTGCCAGCTACAAGACAGAATTGAACACTGAAGCTTTCTTT
clone size: .; J gene: TRBJ1-2; CDR3 length: 15; V gene: TRBV7-8; D gene: TRBD1; CDR3 protein: CASSQNSGQTYGYTF; CDR3 DNA: TGTGCCAGCAGCCAGAATTCGGGACAGACCTATGGCTACACCTTC
clone size: .; J gene: TRBJ2-4; CDR3 length: 15; V gene: TRBV5-1; D gene: .; CDR3 protein: CASSLVPGVEDIQYF; CDR3 DNA: TGCGCCAGCAGCTTGGTCCCAGGGGTTGAGGACATTCAGTACTTC
clone size: .; J gene: TRBJ1-2; CDR3 length: 16; V gene: TRBV6-5; D gene: TRBD1; CDR3 protein: CASSSNRDRVVDGYTF; CDR3 DNA: TGTGCCAGCAGTTCCAACAGGGACAGGGTAGTGGATGGCTACACCTTC
clone size: once; J gene: TRBJ1-2; CDR3 length: 19; V gene: TRBV12-5; D gene: TRBD1; CDR3 protein: CASGLAQKSTGHSNYGYTF; CDR3 DNA: TGTGCTAGTGGTTTGGCACAGAAATCGACAGGGCACTCTAACTATGGCTACACCTTC
clone size: .; J gene: TRBJ2-5; CDR3 length: 14; V gene: TRBV18; D gene: .; CDR3 protein: CASSPLAGEETQYF; CDR3 DNA: TGTGCCAGCTCACCACTGGCAGGGGAAGAGACCCAGTACTTC
clone size: .; J gene: TRBJ1-1; CDR3 length: 13; V gene: TRBV7-3; D gene: .; CDR3 protein: CASSSQQSTEAFF; CDR3 DNA: TGTGCCAGCAGCTCACAACAAAGCACTGAAGCTTTCTTT
clone size: .; J gene: TRBJ1-4; CDR3 length: 15; V gene: TRBV4-3; D gene: .; CDR3 protein: CASSQYSQQEEKLFF; CDR3 DNA: TGCGCCAGCAGCCAATACAGCCAACAGGAGGAAAAACTGTTTTTT
clone size: .; J gene: TRBJ1-5; CDR3 length: 14; V gene: TRBV6-5; D gene: .; CDR3 protein: CASSYSAGAQPQHF; CDR3 DNA: TGTGCCAGCAGTTACTCCGCAGGGGCTCAGCCCCAGCATTTT
clone size: .; J gene: TRBJ2-7; CDR3 length: 17; V gene: TRBV7-2; D gene: TRBD1; CDR3 protein: CASSLGSGTGIPYEQYF; CDR3 DNA: TGTGCCAGCAGCTTAGGGTCCGGGACAGGGATCCCCTACGAGCAGTACTTC
clone size: .; J gene: TRBJ1-6; CDR3 length: 15; V gene: TRBV7-3; D gene: .; CDR3 protein: CASSSLGHLNSPLHF; CDR3 DNA: TGTGCCAGCAGCTCGCTCGGACACCTCAATTCACCCCTCCACTTT
clone size: once; J gene: TRBJ2-7; CDR3 length: 12; V gene: TRBV6-6; D gene: .; CDR3 protein: CASSYPPGEQYF; CDR3 DNA: TGTGCCAGCAGTTACCCTCCAGGCGAGCAGTACTTC
clone size: once; J gene: TRBJ1-3; CDR3 length: 15; V gene: TRBV9; D gene: .; CDR3 protein: CASSVSGSSGNTIYF; CDR3 DNA: TGTGCCAGCAGCGTATCGGGGAGCTCTGGAAACACCATATATTTT
clone size: .; J gene: TRBJ2-7; CDR3 length: 15; V gene: TRBV9; D gene: .; CDR3 protein: CASSVDEAGSGEQYF; CDR3 DNA: TGTGCCAGCAGCGTAGATGAAGCAGGGTCAGGGGAGCAGTACTTC
clone size: .; J gene: TRBJ1-2; CDR3 length: 15; V gene: TRBV5-1; D gene: .; CDR3 protein: CASSLELGAGSHYTF; CDR3 DNA: TGCGCCAGCAGCTTGGAACTGGGGGCAGGGTCACACTACACCTTC
clone size: .; J gene: TRBJ2-5; CDR3 length: 15; V gene: TRBV2; D gene: TRBD2; CDR3 protein: CASRLSGGIGETQYF; CDR3 DNA: TGTGCCAGCAGGCTAAGCGGGGGGATTGGGGAGACCCAGTACTTC
clone size: once; J gene: TRBJ2-7; CDR3 length: 14; V gene: TRBV29-1; D gene: .; CDR3 protein: CSVGGQTNSYEQYF; CDR3 DNA: TGCAGCGTTGGAGGGCAGACAAACTCCTACGAGCAGTACTTC
clone size: .; J gene: TRBJ2-1; CDR3 length: 13; V gene: TRBV7-3; D gene: .; CDR3 protein: CASSYGGYNEQFF; CDR3 DNA: TGTGCCAGCAGTTACGGCGGTTACAATGAGCAGTTCTTC
clone size: once; J gene: TRBJ2-6; CDR3 length: 16; V gene: TRBV9; D gene: .; CDR3 protein: CASSVGPGSGANVLTF; CDR3 DNA: TGTGCCAGCAGCGTAGGACCAGGGTCTGGGGCCAACGTCCTGACTTTC